This T cell receptor beta chain was recorded in a study of cytomegalovirus exposure and HLA in healthy donors (dated by TCRdb to about 2017). Regarding the complete study: According to an earlier analysis of several hundred of the donors, 150 million to 200 million T cells yielded 90 million to 140 million unique TCR beta sequences and 276 Gb of sequence data. Around 330 gigabases of sequencing data and roughly 81 million unique TCR sequences made up an early release that covered roughly 670 HLA-typed donors. Of the 300 to 500 genotyped donors, 80% to 90% were placed in the genetic ancestry cluster associated with self-reported Caucasian donors. The study aimed to test whether cataloging public T cell receptors could reveal signatures of past pathogen exposure. Using immunosequencing, the study profiled T cell repertoires from 550 to 750 subjects and related those repertoires to cytomegalovirus serostatus. Besides the first cohort of roughly 660 subjects, a separate validation cohort made up of over 95 different subjects was used. The study combined high-throughput TCR immunosequencing, statistical association of individual TCRs with disease status, and machine learning to predict cytomegalovirus infection status. A later analysis re-analyzed previously published TCR beta repertoires from about 600 donors and added high-resolution HLA genotyping to study TCR occurrence patterns. The later analysis used no new phenotypic data to find candidate immune exposures, relying instead on TCR beta sequences and their occurrence across donors. In an earlier analysis of several hundred of the donors, high-throughput TCR beta sequencing was used to judge whether each TCR beta V gene segment behaved as functional or pseudogenic. Donor age, sex, ethnicity and CMV serostatus were compiled together with the repertoire data. In a later genetic analysis, genome-wide SNP genotypes for about three fifths of the roughly 670 donors were used, and that subset was treated as a discovery cohort. Every discovery cohort repertoire had been produced on one sequencing platform. Both class I and class II loci were covered by HLA typing, at four-digit resolution. Typing coverage differed by locus: A, B, C, DRB1 and DQB1 were typed in roughly 620-630 donors, DQA1 in about 500, DPA1 in nearly 610, and DPB1 in approximately 450. Five DR-DQ haplotypes were handled as single units for association and clustering because linkage in the cohort was strong. Across 398 genotyped donors of the cohort, an average of about 200,000 unique TCR beta nucleotide sequences per donor were sequenced, and around 20% of those sequences were non-productive.

For this clone: Its antigen target is currently unknown. Qualities for individual bases were not recorded, and no much larger clone is one base off.

The library was produced with the immunoSEQ multiplex PCR assay. The multiplex PCR relied on a mix of 60 forward primers for TCR Vbeta segments and 13 reverse primers for TCR Jbeta segments. The CDR3 region of rearranged TCR beta genes was amplified from genomic DNA with a multiplex PCR assay. On the Illumina HiSeq System, the amplified TCR beta libraries were sequenced as 87-base-pair reads. The authors' analysis ran thus. In a later analysis, some 80 million unique TCR beta chains were counted across the 650 to 750 repertoires, and approximately 11 million of these chains were shared by at least two donors. A nearest-neighbor algorithm error-corrected the raw reads and collapsed the reads into unique sequences, merging closely related sequences to remove PCR and sequencing errors. Alignment of CDR3 sequences to IMGT reference sequences was used to assign V, D and J gene segments. For a sequence to be retained, a match of at least six nucleotides to both a V gene segment and a J gene segment was required. A rearrangement was called productive if the CDR3 had no stop codons and remained in frame with V and J, and every other rearrangement was called non-productive. CDR3 was defined according to IMGT convention as the region running from the second conserved V-encoded cysteine to the conserved J-encoded phenylalanine. The earlier analysis of 587 of the donors excluded sequences that lacked an unambiguous match to a single V gene segment. An earlier analysis of 587 of the donors classified V segments as functional when productive rearrangements were above 56.7% and as segregating when the standard deviation between donors was above 5%. To diagnose cytomegalovirus status from the catalog of TCR beta chain sequences, a statistical classification framework was built. A later analysis assigned V and J genes by comparing TCR nucleotide sequences with IMGT/GENE-DB human TR gene sequences. Using the TCRdist pipeline, a later analysis assigned CDR3 sequences along with most-parsimonious VDJ recombination scenarios. In a later analysis, each TCR beta chain was defined by its CDR3 amino acid sequence together with its V-gene family, and reads without a unique V-gene family were excluded. As a way to deal with suspected cross-contamination and a sequencing artifact, a later analysis dropped more than 500 nucleotide sequences that were highly shared and had low generation probability. For each public chain, a later analysis derived a clonal expansion index from normalized ranks of inferred template counts within each repertoire. A later analysis computed generation probabilities with a VDJ recombination model fitted to out-of-frame rearrangements, and checked the results against IGoR. Hypergeometric tests were used in a later analysis to score TCR-TCR, TCR-HLA and TCR-CMV co-occurrence, with a repertoire-size bias correction applied to the TCR pairs. A later analysis estimated false discovery rates by permuting HLA or CMV assignments 20 times. In a later analysis, co-occurring TCRs were grouped using DBSCAN, with TCRdist sequence similarity added in when clustering inside HLA-allele-positive subsets. Repertoires with fewer than 30,000 or more than 120,000 public chains, plus five repertoires with anomalous nucleotide sharing, were excluded from co-occurrence clustering. TCRdb obtained this table from immuneACCESS and retained in-frame rearrangements with V and J assigned. These tables miss some clones; where compared with another copy, unresolved V genes account for less than half of the shortfall, and the remainder is unexplained. V, J and clone size are those of that table, while D and trimming were read from the DNA. This sample holds 250,000 to 350,000 clones; 86% were observed only once. The top ten hold less than 4.5% of the sample.

Sequences ENHRY (CDR1) and SYGVKD (CDR2) are obtained from the germline V gene. Trimming leaves V shorter by 6 bases and J shorter by 4 bases, with the junction holding 8 bases beyond the gene matches. The CDR3 numbers 14 residues from cysteine through phenylalanine. Of all the DNA, just the CDR3 is kept, 42 bases in frame from base 1. Here is what the overall study found, with its caveats: In this cohort, only TCR beta chains were sequenced, and detectable features were limited by the absence of alpha or paired-chain data. Because counts were too low, 15 to 20 rarely observed V segments, including chromosome 9 orphons, were excluded from the earlier analysis of a few hundred of the donors. The 87-base-pair reads could not distinguish some IMGT-functional V segments, including TRBV6-2 and TRBV6-3, so those segments were excluded. In a later analysis, some 17,000 TCR beta sequences were associated with specific HLA alleles at a false discovery rate of 0.05. In an earlier analysis of about 600 of the donors, most TCR beta V segments appeared in productive rearrangements about 87% or about 30% of the time, broadly matching IMGT annotations. A further reported finding was that TCR beta sequences accurately predicted the HLA-A and HLA-B alleles for most subjects in the first cohort. A later analysis found that HLA-associated TCR beta chains were more clonally expanded and had lower generation probabilities than equally common non-associated chains. Immune exposure information for the cohort was limited to CMV serostatus. Strong co-occurrence of HLA alleles, especially DR and DQ, made assigning TCR associations to individual alleles difficult. Several of the top co-occurrence clusters appeared to be linked to parvovirus B19, influenza, CMV and Epstein-Barr virus, according to a later analysis. In vitro tests confirmed that a few of the cytomegalovirus-associated TCR beta chains recognize cytomegalovirus antigens. A cluster of highly shared sequence variants was judged likely to be a technical artifact of the sequencing pipeline. The presence/absence analyses assumed that sequencing depth was roughly uniform across donors, and that assumption may not be true. The classifier was reported to diagnose cytomegalovirus status with high specificity and sensitivity in both the original cohort and the validation cohort. According to a later genetic analysis, donors in an Asian-associated ancestry cluster had fewer N-insertions in productive TCRs than the approximately 690-donor mean. Linkage disequilibrium might explain the correlated functional status among segregating V segments, but an unknown experimental factor could not be excluded. According to the authors, the approach could potentially be generalized to other disease states and immunological phenotypes. In a later analysis, most CMV-associated TCR beta chains were found to appear HLA-restricted, with HLA associations seemingly driven largely by CMV exposure. The study listed 164 TCR beta chains as associated with cytomegalovirus. A later genetic analysis associated a missense DCLRE1C variant with V-gene and J-gene trimming of TCR beta chains, and an independent cohort replicated the association. Because some donors lacked HLA typing at each locus, the association tests relied only on the typed subset. In a later analysis, TCR association rates were found to vary across HLA loci, with the most associated TCRs seen for DRB1 alleles and the fewest for HLA-C alleles. While some public TCRs were present in many individuals, most TCR sequences turned up only very rarely across donors.

The cohort consisted of 650 to 700 healthy bone marrow donors. At the time of sampling, every cohort member was nominally healthy, though immune exposures that went unrecorded were likely present. The donor was CMV seropositive and belonged to the group of a few hundred seropositive cohort members. A peripheral blood sample was provided by each donor, and peripheral blood mononuclear cells were used for TCR beta sequencing. The Qiagen DNeasy Blood Extraction Kit was used to extract genomic DNA from the blood cell samples. Recombination linked TRBV10-3 to TRBJ1-2, with TRBD1 matching 7 junction bases. The TCR originated in a man in his forties in good health and CMV-seropositive. Sequencing was performed on PBMCs. The CDR3 region has the sequence CAIRRTGGGYGYTF. The nucleotides read TGTGCCATCAGACGGACAGGAGGTGGCTATGGCTACACCTTC.